Included here is one T cell receptor beta chain sequence, with context. The record originates from a study of T-cell memory formation after mild COVID-19. Overall study context: For the most part, TCR clusters were specific to one donor.

TCRdb re-derived calls from the 5' RACE reads in MiXCR, one entry per CDR3 protein. The table shows a few hundred thousand distinct CDR3 sequences, with 20% to 25% occurring only once. Source material: PBMCs or a T cell subset sorted from them (not recorded which). The sequence came from an adult woman who had mild COVID-19 (a few samples of this study predate the infection). Cell type and time point are not known.

Written as DNA, the CDR3 is TGTGCCAGCAGCTTAGCTAGAGTAGGCGGGAGCTCCTACAATGAGCAGTTCTTC. Translated, it gives CASSLARVGGSSYNEQFF. The chain combines TRBV7-9 with TRBJ2-1; 7 bases fit TRBD2. With 0 bases clipped from V and 0 bases from J, the junction kept 8 bases outside the gene matches. Germline V gene lookup returns CDR1 SEHNR and CDR2 FQNEAQ (reference sequence). This CDR3 is built from 18 residues.